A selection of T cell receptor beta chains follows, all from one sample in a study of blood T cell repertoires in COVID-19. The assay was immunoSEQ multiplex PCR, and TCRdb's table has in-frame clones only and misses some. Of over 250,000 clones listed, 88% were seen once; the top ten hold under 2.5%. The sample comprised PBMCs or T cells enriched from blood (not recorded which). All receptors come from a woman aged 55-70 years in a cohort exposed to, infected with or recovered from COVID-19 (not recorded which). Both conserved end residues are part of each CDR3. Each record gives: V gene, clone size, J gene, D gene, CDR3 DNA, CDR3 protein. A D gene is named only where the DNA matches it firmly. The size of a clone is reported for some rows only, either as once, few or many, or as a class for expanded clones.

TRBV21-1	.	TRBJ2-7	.	TGTGCCAGCAGCAAACCCGGGAACAGACGGACTAGCCCTTCCTCCTACGAGCAGTACTTC	CASSKPGNRRTSPSSYEQYF
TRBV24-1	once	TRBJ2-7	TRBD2	TGTGCCACCAGTGATCCGACTAGCGGGAGCTACGAGCAGTACTTC	CATSDPTSGSYEQYF
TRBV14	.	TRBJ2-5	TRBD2	TGTGCCAGCATCCGACGGGAGGGCCGGGGTGAGACCCAGTACTTC	CASIRREGRGETQYF
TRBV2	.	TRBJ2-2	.	TGTGCCAGCACTGGGACAACGAACACCGGGGAGCTGTTTTTT	CASTGTTNTGELFF
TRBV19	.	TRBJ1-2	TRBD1	TGTGCCAGTAGTCGAGACGGGACAGCCGCAAACTATGGCTACACCTTC	CASSRDGTAANYGYTF
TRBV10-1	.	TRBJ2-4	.	TGCGCCAGCAGTGATGGGGCTGCGCCCATTCAGTACTTC	CASSDGAAPIQYF
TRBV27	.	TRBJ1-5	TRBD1	TGTGCCAGCAGCCGACAGGGGAATCAGCCCCAGCATTTT	CASSRQGNQPQHF
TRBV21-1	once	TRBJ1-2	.	TGTGCCAGCAGCAAATCGAAAGGGGGCAACTATGGCTACACCTTC	CASSKSKGGNYGYTF
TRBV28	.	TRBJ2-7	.	TGTGCCAGCAGTTTGGGAGCGGGCTCCTCCTACGAGCAGTACTTC	CASSLGAGSSYEQYF
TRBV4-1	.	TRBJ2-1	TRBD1	TGCGCCAGCAGCCAAGCCGGCTCCGGGACAGGGGTTGGGCGTGAGCAGTTCTTC	CASSQAGSGTGVGREQFF
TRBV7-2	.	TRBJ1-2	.	TGTGCCAGCAGCTTAATTACCCAGAACTATGGCTACACCTTC	CASSLITQNYGYTF
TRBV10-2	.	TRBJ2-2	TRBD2	TGCGCCAGCATGGGGGGGAGGGCAAACACCGGGGAGCTGTTTTTT	CASMGGRANTGELFF
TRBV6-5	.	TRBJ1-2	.	TGTGCCAGCAGTAACCGAGGCGCTAACTATGGCTACACCTTC	CASSNRGANYGYTF
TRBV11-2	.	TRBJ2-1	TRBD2	TGTGCCAGCAGCTTAGAGTTAGCGGGGTACAATGAGCAGTTCTTC	CASSLELAGYNEQFF
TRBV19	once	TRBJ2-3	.	TGTGCCAGTAGTCGGTGGGATACGCAGTATTTT	CASSRWDTQYF
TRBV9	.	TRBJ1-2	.	TGTGCCAGCAGCGTAGAAGGGGCAGTGGGAGGCTACACCTTC	CASSVEGAVGGYTF
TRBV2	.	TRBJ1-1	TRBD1	TGTGCCAGCAGTTGGACAGGGGCCGGGAACACTGAAGCTTTCTTT	CASSWTGAGNTEAFF
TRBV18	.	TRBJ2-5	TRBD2	TGTGCCAGCTCACCAGAGCCGGGAGGGCTGGTGACCCAGTACTTC	CASSPEPGGLVTQYF
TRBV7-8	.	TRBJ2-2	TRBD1	TGTGCCAGCAGCCACCGGGACAGGGGATTGAACACCGGGGAGCTGTTTTTT	CASSHRDRGLNTGELFF
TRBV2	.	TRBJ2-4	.	TGTGCCAGCAGAGAAACCCCTACAGGGAGAAGAGGGGACATTCAGTACTTC	CASRETPTGRRGDIQYF
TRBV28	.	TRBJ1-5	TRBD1	TGTGCCAGCAGCCTTAGACAGGGTAGCAATCAGCCCCAGCATTTT	CASSLRQGSNQPQHF
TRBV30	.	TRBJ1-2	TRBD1	TGTGCCTGGAAGCGGACAGTGACAGGGTACGGCTACACCTTC	CAWKRTVTGYGYTF
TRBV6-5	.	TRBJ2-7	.	TGTGCCAGCTTAAGGGGCGGGGGCAGCTACGAGCAGTACTTC	CASLRGGGSYEQYF
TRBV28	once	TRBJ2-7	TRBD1	TGTGCCAGCAACTTGTCAGGGGGCTTCGGTATCGGCTCCGACGAGCAGTACTTC	CASNLSGGFGIGSDEQYF
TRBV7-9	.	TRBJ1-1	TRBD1	TGTGCCAGCAGCGACCGACAGGGGGCGATTGAAGCTTTCTTT	CASSDRQGAIEAFF
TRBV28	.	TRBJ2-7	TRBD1	TGTGCCAGCAGTCCGGGACAGGCCTTCTCCTACGAGCAGTACTTC	CASSPGQAFSYEQYF
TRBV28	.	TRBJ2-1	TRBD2	TGTGCCAGCAGTTTATTTAGAGTAGCGGGGGGTCGCTACAATGAGCAGTTCTTC	CASSLFRVAGGRYNEQFF
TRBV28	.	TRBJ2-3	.	TGTGCCAGCAGCCAACCGACAGGCTACACAGATACGCAGTATTTT	CASSQPTGYTDTQYF
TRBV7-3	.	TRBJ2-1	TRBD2	TGTGCCAGCAGCCTCGAGGGACTAGCGGGAGCGCAGTTCTTC	CASSLEGLAGAQFF
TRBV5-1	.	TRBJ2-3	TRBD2	TGCGCCAGCAGCCACCCGGGACTAGCGGGAGATACGCAGTATTTT	CASSHPGLAGDTQYF
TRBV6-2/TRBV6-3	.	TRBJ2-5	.	TGTGCCAGCAGTTACCGGGACAAGTACTTC	CASSYRDKYF
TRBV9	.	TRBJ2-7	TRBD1	TGTGCCAGCAGCGTAGCGGGACAGTCCTACGAGCAGTACTTC	CASSVAGQSYEQYF
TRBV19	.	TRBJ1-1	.	TGTGCCAGTAGTTTACCCGGGGGGCCGAACACTGAAGCTTTCTTT	CASSLPGGPNTEAFF
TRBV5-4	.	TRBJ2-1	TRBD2	TGTGCCAGCAGAACTCCGGGACTAGGGGGCAATGAGCAGTTCTTC	CASRTPGLGGNEQFF
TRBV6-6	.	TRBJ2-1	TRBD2	TGTGCCAGCAGTGAGCCAGCGGGAGGGAGAAATGAGCAGTTCTTC	CASSEPAGGRNEQFF
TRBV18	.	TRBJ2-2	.	TGTGCCAGCTCGGCCCCACAGGGTCGCACCGGGGAGCTGTTTTTT	CASSAPQGRTGELFF
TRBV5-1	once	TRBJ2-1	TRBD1	TGCGCCAGCAGCCGGACAGGGGATGGTGAGCAGTTCTTC	CASSRTGDGEQFF
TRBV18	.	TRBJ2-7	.	TGTGCCAGCTCACCTTTTCGGGGATACGAGCAGTACTTC	CASSPFRGYEQYF
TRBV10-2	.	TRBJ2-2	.	TGCGCCAGCACCACCGGGTCGACGGGTACCGGGGAGCTGTTTTTT	CASTTGSTGTGELFF
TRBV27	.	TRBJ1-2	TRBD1	TGTGCCAGCAGTTTGGACAGGGGAGGAGGCGGCTACACCTTC	CASSLDRGGGGYTF
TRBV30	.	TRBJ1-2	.	TGTGCCTGGAGCGTAACAGGGAACTATGGCTACACCTTC	CAWSVTGNYGYTF